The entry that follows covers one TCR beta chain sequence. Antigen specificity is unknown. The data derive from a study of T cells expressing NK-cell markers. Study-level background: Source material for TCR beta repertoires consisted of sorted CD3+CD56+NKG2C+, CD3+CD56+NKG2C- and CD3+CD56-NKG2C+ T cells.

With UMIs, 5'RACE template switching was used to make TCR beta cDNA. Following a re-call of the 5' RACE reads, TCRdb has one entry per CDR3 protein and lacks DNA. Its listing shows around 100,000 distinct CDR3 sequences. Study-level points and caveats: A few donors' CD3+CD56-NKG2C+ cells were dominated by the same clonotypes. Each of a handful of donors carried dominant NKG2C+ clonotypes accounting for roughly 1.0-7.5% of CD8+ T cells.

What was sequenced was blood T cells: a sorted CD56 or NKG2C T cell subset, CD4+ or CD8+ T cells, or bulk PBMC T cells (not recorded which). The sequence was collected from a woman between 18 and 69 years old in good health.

The CDR3 is CASSESLHGGYEQYF. J is TRBJ2-7 and V is TRBV25-1; as DNA is missing, the TRBD2 call by TCRdb cannot be tested. Germline-derived CDR1 and CDR2 are MGHDK and SYGVNS. The length of the CDR3 is 15 residues.